The T cell receptor beta chain described here comes from a study of HIV-infected patients and healthy controls. MiXCR, applied by TCRdb to the 5' RACE reads, yields one record per CDR3 protein. The table shows about 67,000 distinct CDR3 sequences, with about a sixth occurring only once. This clonotype has only a few counts. In germline, CDR1 is SQVTM, CDR2 ANQGSEA. V was shortened by 7 bases and J by 0 bases, with 14 bases between the two germline ends. The CDR3 sequence is 14 residues long. The specimen sequenced was CD4+ T cells from blood. The clonotype originates from a human donor in good health. This chain connects TRBV29-1 to TRBJ2-3; D possibly uses TRBD1 or TRBD2 (5 bases each). The CDR3 region has the DNA TGCAGCGACATCCGGGGCAGCAGCACAGATACGCAGTATTTT. Protein: CSDIRGSSTDTQYF.